The 26 T cell receptor beta chains below come from one sample, sequenced in a study of Graves' ophthalmopathy and Graves' hyperthyroidism. The authors amplified TCR beta CDR3 regions, and they did so from RNA transcripts for repertoire sequencing. Second-round multiplex PCR came after first-round RT-PCR with HTBI primers. MiXCR, run by TCRdb on the multiplex PCR reads, gives a single entry per CDR3 protein. The sample contains approximately 700,000 distinct CDR3 sequences, over 40% of which appear only once. The sequenced material came from peripheral blood. The receptors originated from an adult man with Graves' ophthalmopathy.

The rearrangement links TRBV7-9 to TRBJ1-5; D possibly corresponds to TRBD1 (6 bases). V lost 8 bases to trimming and J lost 4 bases, with 12 bases between them. Per the germline V gene, CDR1 is SEHNR and CDR2 is FQNEAQ (reference sequence). The CDR3 extends over 13 amino acids. CDR3 region: CASSPGENQPQHF. Written as DNA, the CDR3 is TGTGCCAGCTCACCAGGGGAAAATCAGCCCCAGCATTTT.

This clonotype was counted a few times. The chain is built from TRBV9 and TRBJ2-5, with TRBD2 matching 11 bases. Germline V gives CDR1 SGDLS, CDR2 YYNGEE. This CDR3 is built from 18 residues. V lost 4 bases to trimming and J lost 5 bases; unmatched junction nucleotides: 16. Written as DNA, the CDR3 is TGTGCCAGCAGCCAAGAAGTGTGGCTAGCGGGGGGTGGGGAGACCCAGTACTTC. Translating it yields CASSQEVWLAGGGETQYF.

This clonotype was counted a few times. The chain employs TRBV11-2 and TRBJ2-5; a weak D match, TRBD1 (5 bases). V lost 5 bases and J 5 bases, leaving 18 bases between the germline ends. The CDR3 totals 15 residues. From germline, CDR1 is SGHAT and CDR2 FQNNGV. The CDR3: CASSTRTPGRETQYF. The CDR3 coding sequence is TGTGCCAGCAGCACCCGGACACCCGGCCGGGAGACCCAGTACTTC.

This clonotype appeared many times. J is TRBJ2-7 and V is TRBV20-1; 9 positions match TRBD2. Germline CDR1 is DFQATT and CDR2 is SNEGSKA (reference sequence). V shed 2 bases and J 7 bases; nucleotides not matched to a gene: 6. CDR3 length: 13 amino acids. Here the CDR3 DNA reads TGCAGTGCTAGAACCGGACTAGCGTATGAGCAGTACTTC. The encoded protein is CSARTGLAYEQYF.

The table lists this clonotype with many counts. V is TRBV5-6 and J is TRBJ2-5, with D uncertain. The germline V gene has CDR1 SGHDT and CDR2 YYEEEE. V was pared by 7 bases and J by 3 bases, with 16 bases between. There are 14 residues in the CDR3. CDR3 sequence (DNA): TGTGCCAGCGAACGGAAGGGCCATGAAGAGACCCAGTACTTC. It is translated as CASERKGHEETQYF.

On this clonotype itself: A read error may account for a junction end that differs from germline. V is TRBV2 and J is TRBJ2-5; 13 bases are a match to TRBD2. Germline assignment: CDR1 SNHLY and CDR2 FYNNEI. The CDR3 totals 13 residues. CDR3 sequence: CASRPGTSGVAMF. CDR3 in DNA: TGTGCCAGCAGACCCGGGACTAGCGGGGTGGCGATGTTC. Complete variable domain (other parts from reference TRBV2 and TRBJ2-5): EPEVTQTPSHQVTQMGQEVILRCVPISNHLYFYWYRQILGQKVEFLVSFYNNEISEKSEIFDDQFSVERPDGSNFTLKIRSTKLEDSAMYFCASRPGTSGVAMFGPGTRLLVL.

On this clonotype itself: Germline and junction disagree at one end, which may indicate a read error. This chain connects TRBV19 to TRBJ1-5, with D tentatively TRBD1 (5 bases). There are 15 residues in the CDR3. Germline CDR1 LNHDA, CDR2 SQIVND (reference sequence). CDR3 in DNA: TGTGCCAGTGGTATTAGGAGGGGAAGCAATCAGCCCCAGCATTTT. This encodes CASGIRRGSNQPQHF.

The chain recombines TRBV7-9 with TRBJ1-5, with 9 positions matching TRBD1. The germline CDR1 and CDR2 sequences are SEHNR and FQNEAQ (reference sequence). The V and J ends lost 5 bases and 11 bases, in that order; junction bases with no gene match: 7. The CDR3 contains 13 residues. The CDR3 region is CASSPSTGGTQHF. CDR3 coding DNA: TGTGCCAGCAGCCCCTCGACAGGGGGGACCCAGCATTTT.

This clonotype was seen once. The chain couples TRBV5-1 to TRBJ2-1, with D tentatively TRBD2 (6 bases). The J call could be wrong; TRBJ2-7 is a better fit for the DNA end. The germline V gene has CDR1 SGHRS and CDR2 YFSETQ. The CDR3 has 14 residues. The CDR3 DNA reads TGCGCCAGCAGCGCGGGAACAACGGCCCACGAGCAGTACTTC. The encoded protein is CASSAGTTAHEQYF.

About this clonotype itself: The germline gene is not matched at one end of the junction; a read error may be the cause. The gene calls are TRBV7-8 and TRBJ2-5; a weak D match, TRBD1 (6 bases). This CDR3 has 14 amino acids. From germline, CDR1 is SGHVS and CDR2 FQNEAQ. As DNA, the CDR3 is TGTGCCAGCAGTTTAGCTTGGGGGCTAGCGACCCAGTACTTC. It specifies CASSLAWGLATQYF.

The chain joins TRBV10-3 to TRBJ2-7; TRBD1 matches 7 bases. After removal of 7 bases from V and 3 bases from J, the junction contained 3 bases not matched to a gene. The germline V gene encodes CDR1 ENHRY and CDR2 SYGVKD. The CDR3 extends over 12 amino acids. CDR3 DNA: TGTGCCATCAACACAGGGGACTACGAGCAGTACTTC. Protein sequence: CAINTGDYEQYF.

This clonotype has a count of ten or more. This chain links TRBV12-3 or TRBV12-4 with TRBJ1-1, with D tentatively TRBD1 (6 bases). Trimming stripped 7 bases from V and 11 bases from J, with 23 bases between. The CDR3 sequence is 14 residues long. The CDR3 reads CASTPGTGRSEAFF. The CDR3, as DNA: TGTGCCAGCACCCCGGGAACAGGGAGGTCAGAGGCTTTCTTT.

This clonotype showed up many times. The V and J genes are TRBV29-1 and TRBJ1-5, with D unresolved. CDR1 is SQVTM, CDR2 ANQGSEA, per germline. V was clipped by 4 bases and J by 2 bases, with 9 bases between them. The CDR3 spans 13 residues. The CDR3 loop is CSVAGVGNQPQHF. CDR3 in DNA: TGCAGCGTTGCCGGGGTAGGCAATCAGCCCCAGCATTTT.

The CDR3 DNA follows: TGCGCCAGCAGGGGGATGGATAGCAATCAGCCCCAGCATTTT. It encodes CASRGMDSNQPQHF. The rearrangement uses TRBV10-2 and TRBJ1-5; D ambiguous. The CDR3 loop spans 14 amino acids. The germline V gene has CDR1 WSHSY and CDR2 SAAADI. V gave up 6 bases and J gave up 0 bases, with 9 bases separating them.

This chain uses TRBV6-5 with TRBJ2-3; the match to TRBD2 covers 11 bases. From germline, CDR1 is MNHEY and CDR2 SVGAGI. There are 16 residues in the CDR3. The V and J ends lost 6 bases and 4 bases, in that order; junction bases with no gene match: 9. Written as DNA, the CDR3 is TGTGCCAGCAGAAAAACTAGCGGGAGTGACCCAGATACGCAGTATTTT. This translates into CASRKTSGSDPDTQYF.

The sample holds a few counts of this clonotype. V and J are TRBV4-1 and TRBJ2-5, with D unresolved. Germline assignment: CDR1 MGHRA and CDR2 YSYEKL. This CDR3 is built from 14 residues. V lost 1 base, J lost 2 bases, and 8 bases lay in between. The CDR3 loop reads CASSQVRRQETQYF. The CDR3 DNA follows: TGCGCCAGCAGCCAAGTCCGCAGGCAAGAGACCCAGTACTTC.

Worth noting for this clonotype: Being one base from a much bigger clone, this may be a read error. The rearrangement joins TRBV20-1 to TRBJ1-2, with D uncertain. Germline lookup yields CDR1 DFQATT and CDR2 SNEGSKA (reference sequence). The CDR3 extends over 12 amino acids. CDR3 in amino acids: CSTSRTAAGYTF. The DNA of the CDR3 is TGCAGTACTAGCCGGACGGCGGCTGGCTACACCTTC.

Regarding this clonotype: Being one base from a much bigger clone, this may be a read error. This sequence joins TRBV2 and TRBJ1-1; 8 bases agree with TRBD1. V lost 8 bases and J lost 7; bases outside the gene matches: 9. Germline V gene data show CDR1 as SNHLY and CDR2 as FYNNEI. This CDR3 region has 13 residues. This chain's CDR3 is CASRGPGGLEAFF. CDR3 sequence (DNA): TGTGCCAGCCGAGGGCCAGGGGGCCTTGAAGCTTTCTTT.

This clonotype was seen at least ten times. This chain links TRBV6-5 with TRBJ1-2; no reliable D call. The CDR3 runs to 15 residues. The V gene's germline CDR1 is MNHEY and CDR2 SVGAGI. Trimming removed 9 bases at V and 2 bases at J, with 19 bases between. This CDR3 reads CARQTRAHLNYGYTF. The CDR3 DNA follows: TGTGCCAGGCAAACCAGAGCCCATTTAAACTATGGCTACACCTTC.

The chain recombines TRBV15 with TRBJ2-7; 10 nucleotides agree with TRBD2. V shed 0 bases and J 6 bases; nucleotides not matched to a gene: 17. CDR3 size: 19 residues. Per the germline V gene, CDR1 is LNHNV and CDR2 is YYDKDF (reference sequence). In DNA, the CDR3 is TGTGCCACCAGCAGAGATAGTCGAGGAGCGGGAGGGCCGGGGGTCGAGCAGTACTTC. Its protein product is CATSRDSRGAGGPGVEQYF.

This clonotype was detected many times. The chain carries TRBV19 and TRBJ1-1, with TRBD1 matching 7 bases. Germline V gene data show CDR1 as LNHDA and CDR2 as SQIVND (reference sequence). CDR3 length: 17 residues. The trim removed 4 bases at V and 0 bases at J, leaving 11 bases unmatched. The CDR3 sequence is CASSKWTGLTMNTEAFF. CDR3 DNA: TGTGCCAGTAGTAAATGGACAGGCCTGACAATGAACACTGAAGCTTTCTTT. The whole variable domain, filled in from reference TRBV19 and TRBJ1-1, reads DGGITQSPKYLFRKEGQNVTLSCEQNLNHDAMYWYRQDPGQGLRLIYYSQIVNDFQKGDIAEGYSVSREKKESFPLTVTSAQKNPTAFYLCASSKWTGLTMNTEAFFGQGTRLTVV.

This clonotype was observed many times. The rearrangement links TRBV7-9 to TRBJ1-1; D is ambiguous. Germline lookup yields CDR1 SEHNR and CDR2 FQNEAQ (reference sequence). Deletions cut 5 bases from V and 1 base from J, with 11 bases between. This CDR3 contains 14 residues. The CDR3 reads CASSTLTANTEAFF. The CDR3 region has the DNA TGTGCCAGCAGCACTCTAACAGCGAACACTGAAGCTTTCTTT.

This clonotype was seen repeatedly, ten times or more. This chain connects TRBV20-1 to TRBJ1-1; 9 positions agree with TRBD1. This CDR3 has 14 residues. Trimming took 3 bases from V and 5 from J; bases not matched to a gene: 7. The germline V gene has CDR1 DFQATT and CDR2 SNEGSKA (reference sequence). CDR3 sequence (DNA): TGCAGTGCTAGCGGGGGACAGGGAGGGACTGAAGCTTTCTTT. This translates into CSASGGQGGTEAFF.

The sample holds many counts of this clonotype. The DNA for the CDR3 is TGTGCCAGCAGTTTACCCTCGGTGGGGGAGACCCAGTACTTC. Translated, it gives CASSLPSVGETQYF. The chain has TRBV12-3 or TRBV12-4 and TRBJ2-5; D is ambiguous. V lost 2 bases to trimming and J lost 5 bases, with 12 bases between them. This CDR3 comprises 14 residues.

The gene calls are TRBV10-3 and TRBJ2-5, with D unclear. The CDR3 extends over 13 amino acids. CDR1 is ENHRY, CDR2 SYGVKD, per germline. Trimming cost V 0 bases and J 5 bases, with 7 bases left between them. CDR3: CAISESVGETQYF. The CDR3 DNA sequence: TGTGCCATCAGTGAGTCGGTCGGGGAGACCCAGTACTTC.

This clonotype was recorded many times. This rearrangement joins TRBV10-3 to TRBJ2-7; 9 nucleotides match TRBD1. CDR3 length: 12 amino acids. CDR1 is ENHRY, CDR2 SYGVKD, per germline. The V segment lost 2 bases and the J segment 12 bases; nucleotides outside the gene matches: 5. This CDR3 reads CAISELRDRVYF. CDR3 bases: TGTGCCATCAGTGAGCTCCGGGACAGGGTGTACTTC.